This T cell receptor (beta chain) was found in a study of lymphopenia after photon versus proton radiotherapy. Study-wide results and caveats: Survival link was tested only in deceased patients; proton benefit remains a possibility. Larger post-nadir TCR diversity loss correlated inversely with survival in deceased patients. Relative stability marked proton patients; photon patients lost diversity and naive cells.

As concerns this clone: Its antigen is undetermined.

From germline, CDR1 is SGHRS and CDR2 YFSETQ. The ends lost 0 bases at V and 0 bases at J; junction bases unmatched: 7. The CDR3 covers 17 residues. Only in-frame clones appear in the TCRdb table, and some are missing; sequencing was by immunoSEQ multiplex PCR. The table shows 60,000 to 75,000 clones, with about nine tenths occurring only once. The rearrangement links TRBV5-1 to TRBJ2-3; TRBD2 matches at 7 bases. The source material was peripheral blood, sampled from a patient treated with proton-based radiotherapy. The sequence was collected from a man older than 75 with esophageal cancer. CDR3 in DNA: TGCGCCAGCAGCTTGGCGGCTAGCGGAGAGAGCACAGATACGCAGTATTTT. Translating it yields CASSLAASGESTDTQYF.